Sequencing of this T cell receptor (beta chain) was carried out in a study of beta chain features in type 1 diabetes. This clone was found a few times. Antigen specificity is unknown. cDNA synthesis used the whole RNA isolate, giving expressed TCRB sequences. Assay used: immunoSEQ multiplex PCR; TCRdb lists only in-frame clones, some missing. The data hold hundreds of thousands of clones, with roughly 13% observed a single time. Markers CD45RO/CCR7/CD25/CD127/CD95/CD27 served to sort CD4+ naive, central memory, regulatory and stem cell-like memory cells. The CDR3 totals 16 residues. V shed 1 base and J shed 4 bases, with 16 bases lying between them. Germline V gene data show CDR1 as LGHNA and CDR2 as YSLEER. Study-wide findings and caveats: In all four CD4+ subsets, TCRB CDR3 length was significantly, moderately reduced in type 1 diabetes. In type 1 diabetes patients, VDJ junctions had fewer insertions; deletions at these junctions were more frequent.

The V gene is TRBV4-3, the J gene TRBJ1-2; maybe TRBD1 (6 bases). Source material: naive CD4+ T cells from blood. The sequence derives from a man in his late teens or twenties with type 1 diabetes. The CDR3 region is CASSQGATGQSYGYTF. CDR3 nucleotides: TGCGCCAGCAGCCAAGGGGCAACCGGACAGAGCTATGGCTACACCTTC.